A single sample gave rise to the 10 T cell receptor beta chains below, sequenced in a study of shared clonotypes between healthy human individuals. Using immunoSEQ multiplex PCR, the repertoire was profiled, and TCRdb retains in-frame clones only, with some absent. The sample lists under 1,900,000 clones; approximately 98.5% were seen once. Source material: naive CD4+ T cells sorted from blood. Subset described: CD45RA+ positively selected. These receptor sequences come from a man aged 25 to 40 in good health.

As regards this clone: Other DNA sequences in this specimen translate into the identical CDR3. The chain has TRBV5-4 and TRBJ2-6; D possibly matches TRBD1 or TRBD2 (5 bases each). V lost 0 bases to trimming and J lost 4 bases, with 8 bases between them. The length of the CDR3 is 15 residues. The germline gives CDR1 SGHNT, CDR2 YYREEE (reference sequence). In DNA, the CDR3 is TGTGCCAGCAGCTTGGGGGGGACCGGGGCCAACGTCCTGACTTTC. Amino acid sequence: CASSLGGTGANVLTF.

The chain has TRBV7-2 and TRBJ2-1; a weak D match, TRBD2 (5 bases). Between the trimmed V and J ends, which lost 1 base and 5 bases, there was a span of 12 bases. CDR3 length: 15 amino acids. Germline V CDR1 and CDR2: SGHTA, FQGNSA. CDR3 nucleotide sequence: TGTGCCAGCAGCTTAGAGTGGACTCCAGACAATGAGCAGTTCTTC. Protein sequence: CASSLEWTPDNEQFF.

The genes are TRBV5-4 and TRBJ2-7; 13 bases agree with TRBD2. The CDR3 has 15 residues. Germline CDR1 reads SGHNT; CDR2 reads YYREEE (reference sequence). V gave up 4 bases and J gave up 9 bases; unmatched junction bases: 10. DNA for the CDR3: TGTGCCAGCAGCCCCGGACTAGCGGGGGCCTTCGGGCAGTACTTC. This encodes CASSPGLAGAFGQYF. Supplemented by reference TRBV5-4 and TRBJ2-7, the full variable domain reads ETGVTQSPTHLIKTRGQQVTLRCSSQSGHNTVSWYQQALGQGPQFIFQYYREEENGRGNFPPRFSGLQFPNYSSELNVNALELDDSALYLCASSPGLAGAFGQYFGPGTRLTVT.

The chain carries TRBV5-1 and TRBJ2-1; D may be TRBD1 (6 bases). V was pared by 2 bases and J by 2 bases, with 11 bases between. The CDR3 totals 15 residues. Per germline, CDR1 SGHRS and CDR2 YFSETQ. The CDR3 DNA follows: TGCGCCAGCAGCTTCACGTGGGGGCCCTACAATGAGCAGTTCTTC. Residues: CASSFTWGPYNEQFF. Supplemented by reference TRBV5-1 and TRBJ2-1, the full variable domain reads KAGVTQTPRYLIKTRGQQVTLSCSPISGHRSVSWYQQTPGQGLQFLFEYFSETQRNKGNFPGRFSGRQFSNSRSEMNVSTLELGDSALYLCASSFTWGPYNEQFFGPGTRLTVL.

The chain combines TRBV5-1 with TRBJ2-1; 11 bases align to TRBD2. This CDR3 contains 15 residues. The J segment lost 6 bases and the V segment lost 4 bases, leaving 6 bases of the junction unmatched. CDR1 SGHRS and CDR2 YFSETQ come from the germline V gene. The CDR3 DNA reads TGCGCCAGCAGCCCACTAGCGGGAGCGTCCAATGAGCAGTTCTTC. Protein: CASSPLAGASNEQFF.

The rearrangement uses TRBV10-2 and TRBJ2-1, with D perhaps matching TRBD1 or TRBD2 (5 bases each). V dropped 7 bases and J dropped 3 bases, with 16 bases sitting between them. This CDR3 is 15 amino acids long. Germline assignment: CDR1 WSHSY and CDR2 SAAADI. The CDR3 sequence: CASKTFGTDYNEQFF. CDR3 DNA sequence: TGCGCCAGCAAAACTTTCGGGACGGACTACAATGAGCAGTTCTTC.

The gene calls are TRBV9 and TRBJ1-3, with D unresolved. V dropped 4 bases and J dropped 0 bases, with 17 bases sitting between them. The CDR3 totals 17 residues. From germline, CDR1 is SGDLS and CDR2 YYNGEE. CDR3 sequence (DNA): TGTGCCAGCAGCACCTTCGATAGACCCCACTCTGGAAACACCATATATTTT. Translated: CASSTFDRPHSGNTIYF. Filled out from reference TRBV9 and TRBJ1-3, the complete variable domain reads DSGVTQTPKHLITATGQRVTLRCSPRSGDLSVYWYQQSLDQGLQFLIQYYNGEERAKGNILERFSAQQFPDLHSELNLSSLELGDSALYFCASSTFDRPHSGNTIYFGEGSWLTVV.

The chain is built from TRBV28 and TRBJ1-4; a possible D gene is TRBD1 (5 bases). The CDR3 loop spans 14 amino acids. CDR1 and CDR2 (germline): MDHEN, SYDVKM. V gave up 0 bases and J gave up 7 bases, with 9 bases separating them. CDR3 nucleotide sequence: TGTGCCAGCAGTTTATGGCAGGGAGGTGAAAAACTGTTTTTT. It is translated as CASSLWQGGEKLFF.

The chain joins TRBV2 to TRBJ2-1, with 8 bases lining up with TRBD1. After removal of 4 bases from V and 4 bases from J, the junction contained 3 bases not matched to a gene. This CDR3 has 14 residues. Germline V gene data show CDR1 as SNHLY and CDR2 as FYNNEI. The CDR3 is CASSAGQVYNEQFF. CDR3 sequence (DNA): TGTGCCAGCAGTGCGGGACAGGTATACAATGAGCAGTTCTTC.

The rearrangement links TRBV10-3 to TRBJ1-3; D may be TRBD1 (5 bases). The CDR3 loop spans 16 amino acids. Germline assignment: CDR1 ENHRY and CDR2 SYGVKD. Between the trimmed V and J ends, which lost 0 bases and 0 bases, there was a span of 9 bases. The CDR3 protein is CAISESGRISGNTIYF. The CDR3 region has the DNA TGTGCCATCAGTGAGTCGGGACGGATCTCTGGAAACACCATATATTTT.